The present TCR beta chain was sequenced within a study of PD-1 blockade in classical Hodgkin lymphoma. Study-level results: As was reported, newly diagnosed patients showed lower baseline TCR diversity than healthy donors did. Whatever underlies the repertoire differences (possibly disease activity or prior therapy) remains undefined. With CD4+ cells, TCR diversity rose significantly by C4D1, but not with CD8+ cells. Nivolumab starters within 1 year of ASCT were excluded.

Noted time point: cycle 4 day 1 (C4D1), after 6 weeks of nivolumab. Every patient had relapsed following autologous stem cell transplantation, and cohorts differed in brentuximab vedotin exposure. As for this clone: Its antigen is currently unknown.

Here immunoSEQ multiplex PCR was the method, and the copy in TCRdb shows in-frame clones only, minus some. Of over 20,000 clones listed, approximately 80% are singletons. The CDR3 contains 14 residues. Germline V gene data show CDR1 as SNHLY and CDR2 as FYNNEI. Trimming took off 7 bases at V and 9 bases at J, with 16 bases between the two ends. The TCR originated in a human donor with classical Hodgkin lymphoma. The genes are TRBV2 and TRBJ1-6, with D hard to call. The sequences come from peripheral blood mononuclear cells (PBMCs), collected before the fourth cycle of nivolumab. Here the CDR3 reads CASTPGPEGSPLHF. Here the CDR3 DNA reads TGTGCCAGCACTCCGGGCCCGGAGGGTTCACCCCTCCACTTT.